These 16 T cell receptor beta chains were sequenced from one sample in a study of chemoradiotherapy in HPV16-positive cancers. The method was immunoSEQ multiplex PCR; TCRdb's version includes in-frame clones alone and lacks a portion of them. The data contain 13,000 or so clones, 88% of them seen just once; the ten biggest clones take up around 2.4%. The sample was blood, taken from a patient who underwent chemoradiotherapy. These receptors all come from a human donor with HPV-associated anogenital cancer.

CDR3 DNA sequence: TGTGCCAGCAGTGTGGCGGGGTCGCCGAACACTGAAGCTTTCTTT. It yields the protein CASSVAGSPNTEAFF. The chain joins TRBV2 to TRBJ1-1; no reliable D call. The germline gives CDR1 SNHLY, CDR2 FYNNEI. CDR3 length: 15 residues. Trimming shortened V by 4 bases and J by 1 base, and 13 bases separated the two germline ends. Variable domain in full (rest from reference TRBV2 and TRBJ1-1): EPEVTQTPSHQVTQMGQEVILRCVPISNHLYFYWYRQILGQKVEFLVSFYNNEISEKSEIFDDQFSVERPDGSNFTLKIRSTKLEDSAMYFCASSVAGSPNTEAFFGQGTRLTVV.

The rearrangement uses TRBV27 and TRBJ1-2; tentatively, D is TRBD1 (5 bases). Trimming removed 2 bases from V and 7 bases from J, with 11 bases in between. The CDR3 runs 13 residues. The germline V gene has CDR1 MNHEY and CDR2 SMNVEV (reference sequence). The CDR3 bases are TGTGCCAGCAGTTTAGAGGGGCGTCGTGGCTACACCTTC. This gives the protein CASSLEGRRGYTF.

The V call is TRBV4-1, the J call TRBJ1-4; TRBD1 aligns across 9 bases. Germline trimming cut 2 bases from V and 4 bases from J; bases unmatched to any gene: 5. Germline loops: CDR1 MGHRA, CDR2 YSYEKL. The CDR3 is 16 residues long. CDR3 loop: CASSQIQGAYNEKLFF. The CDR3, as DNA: TGCGCCAGCAGCCAAATACAGGGGGCTTATAATGAAAAACTGTTTTTT.

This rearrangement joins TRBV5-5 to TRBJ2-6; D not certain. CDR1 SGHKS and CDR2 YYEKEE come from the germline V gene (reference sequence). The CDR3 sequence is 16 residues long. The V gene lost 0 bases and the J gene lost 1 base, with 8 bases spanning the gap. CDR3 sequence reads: CASSLVLLSGANVLTF. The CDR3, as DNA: TGTGCCAGCAGCTTGGTCCTGCTATCTGGGGCCAACGTCCTGACTTTC.

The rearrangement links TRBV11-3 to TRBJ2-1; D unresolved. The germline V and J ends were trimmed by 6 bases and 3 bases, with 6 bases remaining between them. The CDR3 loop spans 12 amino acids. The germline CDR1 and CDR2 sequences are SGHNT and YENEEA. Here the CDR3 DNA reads TGTGCCAGCAGTTGGGACTACAATGAGCAGTTCTTC. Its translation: CASSWDYNEQFF.

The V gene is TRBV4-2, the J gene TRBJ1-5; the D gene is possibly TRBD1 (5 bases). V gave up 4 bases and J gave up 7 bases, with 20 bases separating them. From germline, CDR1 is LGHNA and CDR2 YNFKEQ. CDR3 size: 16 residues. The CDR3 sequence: CASSPRPSRGDQPQHF. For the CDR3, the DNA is TGTGCCAGCAGCCCCCGACCCTCCCGGGGGGACCAGCCCCAGCATTTT.

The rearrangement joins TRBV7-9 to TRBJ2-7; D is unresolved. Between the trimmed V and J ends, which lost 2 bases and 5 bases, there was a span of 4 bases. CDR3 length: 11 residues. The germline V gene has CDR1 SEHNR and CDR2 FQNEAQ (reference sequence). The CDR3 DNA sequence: TGTGCCAGCAGCTTATACGACGAGCAGTACTTC. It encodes CASSLYDEQYF.

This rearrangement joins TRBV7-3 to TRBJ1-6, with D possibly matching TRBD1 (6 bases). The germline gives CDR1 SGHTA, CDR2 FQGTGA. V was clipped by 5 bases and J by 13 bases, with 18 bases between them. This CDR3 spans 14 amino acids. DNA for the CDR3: TGTGCCAGCAGCCTACAGGCAGGGGACCGGCCCCTCCACTTT. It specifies CASSLQAGDRPLHF. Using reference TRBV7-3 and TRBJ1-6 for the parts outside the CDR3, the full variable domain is GAGVSQTPSNKVTEKGKYVELRCDPISGHTALYWYRQSLGQGPEFLIYFQGTGAADDSGLPNDRFFAVRPEGSVSTLKIQRTERGDSAVYLCASSLQAGDRPLHFGNGTRLTVT.

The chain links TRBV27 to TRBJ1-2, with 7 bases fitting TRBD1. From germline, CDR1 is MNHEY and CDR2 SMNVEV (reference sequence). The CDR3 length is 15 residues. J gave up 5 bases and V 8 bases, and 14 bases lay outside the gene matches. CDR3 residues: CASRMTVTGKYGYTF. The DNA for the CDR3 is TGTGCCAGCCGAATGACGGTGACAGGGAAATATGGCTACACCTTC.

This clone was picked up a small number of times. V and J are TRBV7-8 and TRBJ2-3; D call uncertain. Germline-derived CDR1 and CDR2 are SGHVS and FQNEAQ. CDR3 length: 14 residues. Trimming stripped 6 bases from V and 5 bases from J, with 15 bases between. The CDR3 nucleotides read TGTGCCAGCAGGGACCCGTCGATTGGAGATACGCAGTATTTT. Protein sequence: CASRDPSIGDTQYF. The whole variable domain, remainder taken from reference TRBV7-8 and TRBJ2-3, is GAGVSQSPRYKVAKRGQDVALRCDPISGHVSLFWYQQALGQGPEFLTYFQNEAQLDKSGLPSDRFFAERPEGSVSTLKIQRTQQEDSAVYLCASRDPSIGDTQYFGPGTRLTVL.

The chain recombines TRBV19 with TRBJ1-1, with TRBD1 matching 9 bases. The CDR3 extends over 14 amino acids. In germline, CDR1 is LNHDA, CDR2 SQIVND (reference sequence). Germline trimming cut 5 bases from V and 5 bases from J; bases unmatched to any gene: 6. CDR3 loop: CASSLTGGRTEAFF. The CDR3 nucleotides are TGTGCCAGTAGTCTTACAGGGGGCCGGACTGAAGCTTTCTTT.

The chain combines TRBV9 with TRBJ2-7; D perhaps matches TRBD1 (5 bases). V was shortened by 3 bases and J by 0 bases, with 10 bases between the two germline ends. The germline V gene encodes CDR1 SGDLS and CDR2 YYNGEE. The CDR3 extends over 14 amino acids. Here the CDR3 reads CASSAGRSSYEQYF. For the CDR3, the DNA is TGTGCCAGCAGCGCAGGGCGCAGCTCCTACGAGCAGTACTTC.

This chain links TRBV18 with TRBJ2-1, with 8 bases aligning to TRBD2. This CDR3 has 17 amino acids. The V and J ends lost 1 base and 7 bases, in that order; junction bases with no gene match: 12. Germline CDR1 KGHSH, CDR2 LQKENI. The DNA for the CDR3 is TGTGCCAGCTCACCACTTCCACCCCAGCGGGGGATAAATGAGCAGTTCTTC. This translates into CASSPLPPQRGINEQFF.

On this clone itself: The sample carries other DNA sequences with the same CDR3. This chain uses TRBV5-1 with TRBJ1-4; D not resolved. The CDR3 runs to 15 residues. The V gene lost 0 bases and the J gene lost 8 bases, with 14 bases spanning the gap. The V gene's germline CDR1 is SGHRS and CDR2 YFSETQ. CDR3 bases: TGCGCCAGCAGCTTGGATGAGGAGGGCCACGAAAAACTGTTTTTT. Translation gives CASSLDEEGHEKLFF.

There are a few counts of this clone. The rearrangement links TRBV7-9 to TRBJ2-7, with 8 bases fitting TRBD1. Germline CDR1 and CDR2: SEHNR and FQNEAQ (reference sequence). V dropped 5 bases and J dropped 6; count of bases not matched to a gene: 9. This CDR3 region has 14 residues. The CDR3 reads CASSVGGQGSEQYF. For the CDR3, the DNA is TGTGCCAGCAGCGTAGGAGGACAGGGTTCCGAGCAGTACTTC. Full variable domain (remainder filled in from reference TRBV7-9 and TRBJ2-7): DTGVSQNPRHKITKRGQNVTFRCDPISEHNRLYWYRQTLGQGPEFLTYFQNEAQLEKSRLLSDRFSAERPKGSFSTLEIQRTEQGDSAMYLCASSVGGQGSEQYFGPGTRLTVT.

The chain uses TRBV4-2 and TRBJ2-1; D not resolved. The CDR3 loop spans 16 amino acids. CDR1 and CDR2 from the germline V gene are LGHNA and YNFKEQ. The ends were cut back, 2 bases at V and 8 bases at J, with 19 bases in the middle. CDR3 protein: CASSQSLGDFGDEQFF. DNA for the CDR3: TGTGCCAGCAGCCAAAGTTTAGGTGATTTTGGGGATGAGCAGTTCTTC.